This TCR beta chain is drawn from a study of CD8+CD57+ T cells in acquired aplastic anemia. The wider study: Mean yield of DNA from sorted CD4+ and CD8+ cells was about 3.2 ug. Study-wide results and caveats: Both patients and controls carried the same twenty-nine CD8+ CDR3 sequences.

CDR3 and TCR beta VDJ profiling relied on a genomic DNA template. TCRdb used MiXCR to reprocess the reads, holding one entry per CDR3 protein. The repertoire consists of about 250,000 distinct CDR3 sequences, with 40% to 50% occurring once and the leading ten covering less than 9%. All sequencing subjects had displayed CD8+CD57+ cell expansion on flow cytometry. With no exception, the patients had severe acquired aplastic anemia. All patients were therapy-naive when blood was sampled. This clonotype was seen ten or more times. Its antigen remains unidentified. The TCR originated in a human donor with aplastic anemia. The sample comprised sorted CD4+, CD8+, or CD8+CD57+ T cells (not recorded which) from PBMCs.

In DNA, the CDR3 is TGTGCCAGCAGCATCGGACGGAGTCGGTTCTTC. Encoded protein: CASSIGRSRFF. V is TRBV5-6 and J is TRBJ2-1; no clear D gene. CDR1 is SGHDT, CDR2 YYEEEE, per germline. The V end lost 4 bases, the J end lost 15 bases, and 14 bases lay between the germline ends. The CDR3 totals 11 residues.